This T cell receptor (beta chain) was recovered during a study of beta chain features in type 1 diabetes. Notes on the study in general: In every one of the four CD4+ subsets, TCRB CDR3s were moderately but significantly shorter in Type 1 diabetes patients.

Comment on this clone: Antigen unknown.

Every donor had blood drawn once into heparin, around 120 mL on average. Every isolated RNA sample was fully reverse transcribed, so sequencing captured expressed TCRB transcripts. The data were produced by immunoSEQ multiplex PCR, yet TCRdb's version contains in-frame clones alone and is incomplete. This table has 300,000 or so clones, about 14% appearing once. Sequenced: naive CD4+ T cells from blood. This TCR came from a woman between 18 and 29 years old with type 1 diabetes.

CDR3 sequence reads: CAWSSRYNEQFF. CDR3 bases: TGTGCCTGGAGTTCCAGATACAATGAGCAGTTCTTC. This sequence joins TRBV30 and TRBJ2-1; no clear D gene. V lost 2 bases and J 4 bases, leaving 6 bases between the germline ends. The CDR3 loop spans 12 amino acids. Germline assignment: CDR1 GTSNPN and CDR2 SVGIG (reference sequence).